The TCR beta chain under discussion was sequenced for a study of cytomegalovirus exposure and HLA in healthy donors. General observations from the study: Later on, an analysis found that several of the most significant clusters appeared to be linked to common viral pathogens, which included parvovirus B19.

PCR amplification relied on 60 Vbeta primers (plus 13 Jbeta primers). Data came from immunoSEQ multiplex PCR; TCRdb stores just in-frame clones and leaves some out. Of approximately 260,000 clones in the sample, roughly 81% were seen once. Germline loops: CDR1 MDHEN, CDR2 SYDVKM. There are 15 residues in the CDR3. V lost 6 bases to trimming and J lost 4 bases, with 19 bases between them. As for this clone: Its target is not known.

This clonotype originated in a woman aged 40 to 50 in good health and CMV-seropositive. The V and J genes are TRBV28 and TRBJ2-7, with TRBD2 as a possible D gene (6 bases). Sequencing was carried out using PBMCs. The CDR3 loop is CASSQSPGVFYEQYF. As DNA, the CDR3 is TGTGCCAGCAGCCAAAGCCCGGGGGTGTTTTACGAGCAGTACTTC.